Following are 13 T cell receptor beta chains from one sample sequenced in a study of T cell responses to AZD1222 COVID-19 vaccine. Assay used: immunoSEQ multiplex PCR; TCRdb lists only in-frame clones, some missing. The table has some 66,000 clones, over 75% seen once. The sequencing here drew on peripheral blood, taken on day 0 of AZD1222 vaccination. The receptors were gathered from an adult in good health.

This clone turned up a few times. The rearrangement links TRBV6-5 to TRBJ2-1; unclear D gene. Germline V gene lookup returns CDR1 MNHEY and CDR2 SVGAGI. The CDR3 is 13 amino acids. V was pared by 7 bases and J by 2 bases, with 9 bases between. The CDR3 protein is CASTPSPYNEQFF. The CDR3 region has the DNA TGTGCCAGCACTCCCAGTCCCTACAATGAGCAGTTCTTC.

The rearrangement links TRBV6-2 or TRBV6-3 to TRBJ1-4; no clear D. V was pared by 5 bases and J by 5 bases, with 3 bases between. The CDR3 covers 11 residues. The V gene's germline CDR1 is MNHEY and CDR2 SVGEGT. The CDR3 region is CASSLNEKLFF. The CDR3 DNA reads as TGTGCCAGCAGTCTGAATGAAAAACTGTTTTTT.

The gene calls are TRBV27 and TRBJ2-3; 10 nucleotides align to TRBD1. The trim removed 3 bases at V and 7 bases at J, leaving 13 bases unmatched. This CDR3 comprises 17 residues. CDR1 is MNHEY and CDR2 is SMNVEV in the germline V gene (reference sequence). CDR3 in amino acids: CASSFQAGRTGGYTQYF. The CDR3, as DNA: TGTGCCAGCAGTTTTCAGGCAGGTCGGACAGGGGGATATACGCAGTATTTT.

The rearrangement links TRBV7-6 to TRBJ1-1, with 7 nucleotides matching TRBD1. The CDR3 covers 16 residues. Germline loops: CDR1 SGHVS, CDR2 FNYEAQ. V trimming: 3 bases; J trimming: 1 base; junction bases outside the gene matches: 8. CDR3: CASSFYRGVANTEAFF. In DNA, the CDR3 is TGTGCCAGCAGCTTCTACAGGGGAGTAGCGAACACTGAAGCTTTCTTT.

J is TRBJ1-4 and V is TRBV30; D is possibly TRBD1 (6 bases). The CDR3 has 12 residues. V was clipped by 3 bases and J by 5 bases, with 7 bases between them. Germline-derived CDR1 and CDR2 are GTSNPN and SVGIG (reference sequence). Here the CDR3 DNA reads TGTGCCTGGAGACAGGGAAATGAAAAACTGTTTTTT. Its translation is CAWRQGNEKLFF.

The chain employs TRBV11-1 and TRBJ1-6, with 8 bases identical to TRBD1. J gave up 6 bases and V 4 bases, and 2 bases lay outside the gene matches. Per the germline V gene, CDR1 is SGHAT and CDR2 is FQDESV (reference sequence). The CDR3 has 14 residues. CDR3 region: CASSSDRGNSPLHF. DNA for the CDR3: TGTGCCAGCAGCTCAGACAGGGGTAATTCACCCCTCCACTTT.

DNA of the CDR3: TGTGCCACCAGCAAAAAGACTAGCGGGGCCCACAATGAGCAGTTCTTC. Translating it yields CATSKKTSGAHNEQFF. This chain joins TRBV15 and TRBJ2-1; 11 nucleotides align to TRBD2. This CDR3 is built from 16 residues. V lost 4 bases, J lost 5 bases, and 7 bases stayed unmatched. The germline CDR1 and CDR2 sequences are LNHNV and YYDKDF (reference sequence).

This clone showed up just a few times. J is TRBJ1-2 and V is TRBV3-1 (or the pseudogene TRBV3-2); D is unclear. The CDR3 contains 14 residues. The V gene lost 3 bases and the J gene lost 4 bases, with 12 bases spanning the gap. Looked up from germline, CDR1 is LGHDT and CDR2 is YNNKEL (reference sequence). CDR3 protein: CASSQGQTGYGYTF. In nucleotides, the CDR3 is TGTGCCAGCAGCCAGGGCCAGACGGGCTATGGCTACACCTTC.

This sequence joins TRBV4-3 and TRBJ2-6; D is uncertain. Trimming took 0 bases from V and 2 from J, leaving 8 bases between them. Germline CDR1 is LGHNA and CDR2 is YSLEER. The CDR3 spans 16 residues. CDR3 sequence: CASSQESNAGANVLTF. CDR3 sequence (DNA): TGCGCCAGCAGCCAAGAGTCCAATGCTGGGGCCAACGTCCTGACTTTC.

The chain employs TRBV7-2 and TRBJ2-1; 7 positions match TRBD2. From germline, CDR1 is SGHTA and CDR2 FQGNSA. V gave up 1 base and J gave up 9 bases; unmatched junction bases: 9. CDR3 length: 15 amino acids. The CDR3 reads CASSLGAGVGSEQFF. CDR3 in DNA: TGTGCCAGCAGCTTAGGGGCGGGAGTCGGGAGTGAGCAGTTCTTC.

The chain couples TRBV30 to TRBJ1-1; no definite D call. From germline, CDR1 is GTSNPN and CDR2 SVGIG (reference sequence). V lost 3 bases to trimming and J lost 8 bases, with 19 bases between them. This CDR3 comprises 14 residues. CDR3 in amino acids: CAWSGKSGVLEAFF. Here the CDR3 DNA reads TGTGCCTGGAGCGGAAAATCGGGCGTCCTCGAAGCTTTCTTT.

V usage is TRBV28 and J usage is TRBJ2-1; D may be TRBD2 (6 bases). Trimming cost V 6 bases and J 4 bases, with 16 bases left between them. Germline-derived CDR1 and CDR2 are MDHEN and SYDVKM. The CDR3 contains 15 residues. The CDR3 DNA reads TGTGCCAGCAGCCCCCCTAGCGCAGGATACAATGAGCAGTTCTTC. It yields the protein CASSPPSAGYNEQFF. The full variable domain, completed using reference TRBV28 and TRBJ2-1, is DVKVTQSSRYLVKRTGEKVFLECVQDMDHENMFWYRQDPGLGLRLIYFSYDVKMKEKGDIPEGYSVSREKKERFSLILESASTNQTSMYLCASSPPSAGYNEQFFGPGTRLTVL.

The sample holds one count of this clone. The chain joins TRBV4-3 to TRBJ1-6; D might be TRBD1 (5 bases). V was trimmed by 0 bases and J by 4 bases, leaving 7 bases between them. The CDR3 runs 15 residues. Per germline, CDR1 LGHNA and CDR2 YSLEER. The CDR3 reads CASSQDRGYNSPLHF. CDR3 nucleotide sequence: TGCGCCAGCAGCCAAGATAGGGGTTATAATTCACCCCTCCACTTT.